These T cell receptor beta chains were read from a single sample in a study. TCRdb processed the RT-PCR reads anew with MiXCR; each CDR3 protein has one entry. The sample carries fewer than 800,000 distinct CDR3 sequences, 13% to 15% recorded once. Sequencing was done on a sample of memory CD4+ T cells from blood. The receptor source for this set is a female donor in good health, serving as a healthy control. Each CDR3 is given with its conserved first and last residue. D genes are given only for firm matches. A row's size may be missing; if present it is once, few, many or a size class.

abundance: few
d_gene: -
v_gene: TRBV20-1
j_gene: TRBJ1-6
CDR3aa: CSAPKDRDNSPLHF
CDR3nt: TGCAGTGCTCCTAAGGACCGAGATAATTCACCCCTCCACTTT

abundance: -
d_gene: -
v_gene: TRBV29-1
j_gene: TRBJ1-4
CDR3aa: CSVLQGGNEKLFF
CDR3nt: TGCAGCGTTTTACAGGGAGGCAATGAAAAACTGTTTTTT

abundance: -
d_gene: TRBD1
v_gene: TRBV15
j_gene: TRBJ2-5
CDR3aa: CATSRPQGARETQYF
CDR3nt: TGTGCCACCAGCAGACCTCAGGGGGCGCGGGAGACCCAGTACTTC

abundance: few
d_gene: -
v_gene: TRBV5-6
j_gene: TRBJ2-2
CDR3aa: CASSDRTGQGSTGELFF
CDR3nt: TGTGCCAGCAGCGATCGTACAGGGCAAGGGTCCACCGGGGAGCTGTTTTTT

abundance: many
d_gene: TRBD2
v_gene: TRBV10-3
j_gene: TRBJ2-1
CDR3aa: CAISESSWTSAYNEQFF
CDR3nt: TGTGCCATCAGTGAGTCGAGTTGGACTAGCGCTTACAATGAGCAGTTCTTC

abundance: many
d_gene: TRBD1
v_gene: TRBV12-3/TRBV12-4
j_gene: TRBJ2-7
CDR3aa: CASSSGQGKAYEQYF
CDR3nt: TGTGCCAGCAGTTCGGGACAGGGAAAGGCCTACGAGCAGTACTTC

abundance: -
d_gene: -
v_gene: TRBV20-1
j_gene: TRBJ2-7
CDR3aa: CSARTIRQLGSYEQYF
CDR3nt: TGCAGTGCTAGGACAATCCGACAGTTGGGCTCCTACGAGCAGTACTTC

abundance: many
d_gene: -
v_gene: TRBV7-6
j_gene: TRBJ1-2
CDR3aa: CASSFWGGPTQYYGYTF
CDR3nt: TGTGCCAGCAGCTTTTGGGGGGGCCCAACCCAATACTATGGCTACACCTTC

abundance: many
d_gene: -
v_gene: TRBV12-3/TRBV12-4
j_gene: TRBJ2-5
CDR3aa: CASSRISRETQYF
CDR3nt: TGTGCCAGCAGTCGGATTAGCCGGGAGACCCAGTACTTC

abundance: many
d_gene: -
v_gene: TRBV6-2/TRBV6-3
j_gene: TRBJ1-6
CDR3aa: CASSYSSSRILSGSPLHF
CDR3nt: TGTGCCAGCAGTTACTCTTCGTCCAGGATACTTTCAGGATCACCCCTCCACTTT

abundance: few
d_gene: TRBD2
v_gene: TRBV9
j_gene: TRBJ2-5
CDR3aa: CASSVGPLAYEETQYF
CDR3nt: TGTGCCAGCAGCGTAGGGCCACTAGCGTACGAAGAGACCCAGTACTTC

abundance: -
d_gene: -
v_gene: TRBV2
j_gene: TRBJ2-5
CDR3aa: CASSDGSGETQYF
CDR3nt: TGTGCCAGCAGTGACGGCTCGGGAGAGACCCAGTACTTC

abundance: -
d_gene: -
v_gene: TRBV20-1
j_gene: TRBJ2-1
CDR3aa: CSASIRLASYNEQFF
CDR3nt: TGCAGTGCTAGTATAAGGTTAGCCTCCTACAATGAGCAGTTCTTC

abundance: few
d_gene: -
v_gene: TRBV28
j_gene: TRBJ1-5
CDR3aa: CASSRRTVTNQPQHF
CDR3nt: TGTGCCAGCAGTCGACGGACAGTGACAAATCAGCCCCAGCATTTT

abundance: -
d_gene: TRBD2
v_gene: TRBV18
j_gene: TRBJ2-1
CDR3aa: CASSPPSGGLRNEQFF
CDR3nt: TGTGCCAGCTCACCACCTTCGGGAGGGTTGAGGAATGAGCAGTTCTTC

abundance: many
d_gene: -
v_gene: TRBV20-1
j_gene: TRBJ2-5
CDR3aa: CSARDSRGASQYF
CDR3nt: TGCAGTGCTAGAGATTCTAGAGGCGCTTCCCAGTACTTC

abundance: -
d_gene: TRBD1
v_gene: TRBV6-1
j_gene: TRBJ1-2
CDR3aa: CASSSRTGLNIPYGYTF
CDR3nt: TGTGCCAGCAGTTCCAGGACAGGACTAAACATCCCCTATGGCTACACCTTC

abundance: -
d_gene: -
v_gene: TRBV30
j_gene: TRBJ2-5
CDR3aa: CAWSLALADQETQYF
CDR3nt: TGTGCCTGGAGCCTCGCCTTAGCGGACCAAGAGACCCAGTACTTC

abundance: -
d_gene: -
v_gene: TRBV7-2
j_gene: TRBJ1-5
CDR3aa: CASSLAFKNQPQHF
CDR3nt: TGTGCCAGCAGCTTAGCATTTAAGAATCAGCCCCAGCATTTT